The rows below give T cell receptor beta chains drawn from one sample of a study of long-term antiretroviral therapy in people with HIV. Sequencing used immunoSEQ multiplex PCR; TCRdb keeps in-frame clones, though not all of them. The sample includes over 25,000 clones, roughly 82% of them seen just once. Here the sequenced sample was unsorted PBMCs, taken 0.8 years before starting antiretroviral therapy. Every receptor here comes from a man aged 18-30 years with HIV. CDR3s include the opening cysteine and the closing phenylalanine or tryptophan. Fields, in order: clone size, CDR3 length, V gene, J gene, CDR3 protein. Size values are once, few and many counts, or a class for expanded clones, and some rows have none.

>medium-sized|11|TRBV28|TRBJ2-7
CASSLPSGQYF
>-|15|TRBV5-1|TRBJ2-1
CASSLFGEWNNEQFF
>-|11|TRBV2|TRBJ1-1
CASSGQGKAFF
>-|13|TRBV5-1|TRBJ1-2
CASSKTGLYGYTF
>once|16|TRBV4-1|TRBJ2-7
CASSQLLAVRSYEQYF
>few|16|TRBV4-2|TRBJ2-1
CASSQDRQGGYNEQFF
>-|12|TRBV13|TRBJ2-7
CASSSRGGEQYF
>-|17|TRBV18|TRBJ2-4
CASSPDRSIDLGNIQYF
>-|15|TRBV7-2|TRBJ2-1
CASSPNLLPANEQFF
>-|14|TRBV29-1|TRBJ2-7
CSVRTTGDLYEQYF
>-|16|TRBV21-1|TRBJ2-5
CASSKEKRGAQETQYF
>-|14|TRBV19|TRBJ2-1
CASKNGYTYNEQFF
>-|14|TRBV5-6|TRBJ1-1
CASSSGGPVTEAFF
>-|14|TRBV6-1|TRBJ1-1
CASSGTPLNTEAFF
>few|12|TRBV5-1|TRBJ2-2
CASSLSTGELFF
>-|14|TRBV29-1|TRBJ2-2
CSVETGLNTGELFF
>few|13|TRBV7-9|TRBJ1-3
CASSLAVGNTIYF
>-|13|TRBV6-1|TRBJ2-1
CASSQYSGNEQFF
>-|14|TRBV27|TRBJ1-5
CASRAVQGNQPQHF
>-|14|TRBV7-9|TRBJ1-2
CASSLEVSYYGYTF
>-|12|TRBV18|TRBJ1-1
CASSPDSTEAFF
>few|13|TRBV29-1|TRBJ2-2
CSAGRTNTGELFF
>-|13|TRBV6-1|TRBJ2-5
CASDFSGGETQYF
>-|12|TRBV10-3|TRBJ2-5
CAIRDREETQYF
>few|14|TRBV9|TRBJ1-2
CASSVGGGYYGYTF